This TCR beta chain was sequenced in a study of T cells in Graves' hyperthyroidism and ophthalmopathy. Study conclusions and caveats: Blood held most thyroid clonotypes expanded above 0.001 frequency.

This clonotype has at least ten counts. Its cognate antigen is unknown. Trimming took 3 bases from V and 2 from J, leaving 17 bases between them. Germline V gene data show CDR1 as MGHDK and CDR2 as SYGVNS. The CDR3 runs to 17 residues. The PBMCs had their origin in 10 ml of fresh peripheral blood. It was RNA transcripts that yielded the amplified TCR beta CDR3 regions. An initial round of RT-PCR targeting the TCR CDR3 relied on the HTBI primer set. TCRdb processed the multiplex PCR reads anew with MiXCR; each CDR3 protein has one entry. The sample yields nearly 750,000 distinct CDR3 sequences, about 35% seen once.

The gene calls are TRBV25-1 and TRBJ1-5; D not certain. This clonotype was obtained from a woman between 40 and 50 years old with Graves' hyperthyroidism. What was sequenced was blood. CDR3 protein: CASSEAGLIGRNQPQHF. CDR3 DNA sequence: TGTGCCAGCAGTGAGGCGGGGTTGATAGGGCGCAATCAGCCCCAGCATTTT.